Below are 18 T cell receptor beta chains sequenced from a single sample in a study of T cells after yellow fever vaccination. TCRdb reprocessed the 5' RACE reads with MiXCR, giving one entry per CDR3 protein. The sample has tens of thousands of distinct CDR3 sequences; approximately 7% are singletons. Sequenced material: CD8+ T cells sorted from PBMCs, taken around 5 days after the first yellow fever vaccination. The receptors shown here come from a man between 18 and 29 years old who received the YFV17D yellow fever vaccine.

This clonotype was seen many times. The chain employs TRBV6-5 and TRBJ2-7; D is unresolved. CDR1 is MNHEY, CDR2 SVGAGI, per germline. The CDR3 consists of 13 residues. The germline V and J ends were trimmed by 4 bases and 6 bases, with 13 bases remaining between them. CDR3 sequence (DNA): TGTGCCAGCAGTTCCTTTCCCCGCAGCGAGCAGTACGTC. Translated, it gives CASSSFPRSEQYV.

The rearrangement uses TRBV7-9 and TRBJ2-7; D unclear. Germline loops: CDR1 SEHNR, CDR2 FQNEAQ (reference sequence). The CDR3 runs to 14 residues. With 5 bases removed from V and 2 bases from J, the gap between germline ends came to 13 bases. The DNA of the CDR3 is TGTGCCAGCAGCGAAAACAAGAATCCCTACGAGCAGTACTTC. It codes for CASSENKNPYEQYF.

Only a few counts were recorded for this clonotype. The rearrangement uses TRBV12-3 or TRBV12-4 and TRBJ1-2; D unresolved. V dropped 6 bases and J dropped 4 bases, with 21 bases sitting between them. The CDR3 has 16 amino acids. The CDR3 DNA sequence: TGTGCCAGCAGCCCGTGGTTAGCTAGAAAGCTCTATGGCTACACCTTC. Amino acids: CASSPWLARKLYGYTF.

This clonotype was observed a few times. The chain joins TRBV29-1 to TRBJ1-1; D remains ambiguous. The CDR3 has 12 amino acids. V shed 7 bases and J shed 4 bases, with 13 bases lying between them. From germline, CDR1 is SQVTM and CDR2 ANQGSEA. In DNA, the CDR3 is TGCAGCGGTGACCGGGCGATCACTGAAGCTTTCTTT. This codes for CSGDRAITEAFF.

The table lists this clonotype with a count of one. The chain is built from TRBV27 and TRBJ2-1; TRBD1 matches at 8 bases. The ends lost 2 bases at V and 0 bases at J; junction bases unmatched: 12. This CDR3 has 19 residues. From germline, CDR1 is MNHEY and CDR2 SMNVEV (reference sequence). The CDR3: CASSLRDRHVISSYNEQFF. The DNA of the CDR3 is TGTGCCAGCAGTTTAAGGGACAGGCATGTCATAAGCTCCTACAATGAGCAGTTCTTC.

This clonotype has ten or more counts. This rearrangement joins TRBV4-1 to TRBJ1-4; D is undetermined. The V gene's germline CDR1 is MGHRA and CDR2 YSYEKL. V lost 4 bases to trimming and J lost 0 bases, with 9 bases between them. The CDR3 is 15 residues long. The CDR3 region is CASSRTAATNEKLFF. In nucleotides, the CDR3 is TGCGCCAGCAGCCGGACCGCGGCAACTAATGAAAAACTGTTTTTT.

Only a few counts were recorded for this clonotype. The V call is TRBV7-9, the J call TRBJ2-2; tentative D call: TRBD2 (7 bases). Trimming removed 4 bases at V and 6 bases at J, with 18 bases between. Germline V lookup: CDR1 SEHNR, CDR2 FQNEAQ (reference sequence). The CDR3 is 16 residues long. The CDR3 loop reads CASSSSRGAAAGELFF. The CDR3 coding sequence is TGTGCCAGCAGCTCATCCCGGGGGGCGGCCGCCGGGGAGCTGTTTTTT.

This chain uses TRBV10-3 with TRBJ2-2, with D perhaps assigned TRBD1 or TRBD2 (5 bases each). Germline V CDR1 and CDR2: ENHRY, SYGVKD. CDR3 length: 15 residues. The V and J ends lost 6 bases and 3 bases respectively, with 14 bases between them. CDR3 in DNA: TGTGCCATCAGCGAGGGACGGTATCACACCGGGGAGCTGTTTTTT. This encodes CAISEGRYHTGELFF.

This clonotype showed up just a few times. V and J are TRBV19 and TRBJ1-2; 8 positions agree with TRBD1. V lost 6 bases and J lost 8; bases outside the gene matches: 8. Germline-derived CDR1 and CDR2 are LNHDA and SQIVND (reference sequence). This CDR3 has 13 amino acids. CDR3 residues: CASRPGQVTGYTF. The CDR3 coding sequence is TGTGCCAGTAGACCGGGACAGGTGACCGGCTACACCTTC.

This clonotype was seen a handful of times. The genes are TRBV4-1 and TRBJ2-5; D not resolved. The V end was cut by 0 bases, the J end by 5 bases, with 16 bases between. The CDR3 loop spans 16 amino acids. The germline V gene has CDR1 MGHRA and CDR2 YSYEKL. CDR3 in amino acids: CASSQDWFTVPETQYF. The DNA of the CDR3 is TGCGCCAGCAGCCAAGACTGGTTTACCGTCCCGGAGACCCAGTACTTC.

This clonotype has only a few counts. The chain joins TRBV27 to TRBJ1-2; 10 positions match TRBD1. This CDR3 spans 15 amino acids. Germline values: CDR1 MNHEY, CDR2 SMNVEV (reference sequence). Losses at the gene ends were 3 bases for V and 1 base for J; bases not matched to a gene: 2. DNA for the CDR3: TGTGCCAGCAGTTTCGGACAGGGGGATAACTATGGCTACACCTTC. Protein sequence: CASSFGQGDNYGYTF.

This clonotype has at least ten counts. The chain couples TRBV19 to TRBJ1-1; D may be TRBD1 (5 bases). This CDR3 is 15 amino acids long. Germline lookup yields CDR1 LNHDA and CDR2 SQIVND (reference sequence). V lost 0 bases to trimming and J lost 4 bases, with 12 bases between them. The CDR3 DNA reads TGTGCCAGTAGTATAGATACAGGAGGCCCCACTGAAGCTTTCTTT. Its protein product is CASSIDTGGPTEAFF. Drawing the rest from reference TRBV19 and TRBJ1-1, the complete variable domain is DGGITQSPKYLFRKEGQNVTLSCEQNLNHDAMYWYRQDPGQGLRLIYYSQIVNDFQKGDIAEGYSVSREKKESFPLTVTSAQKNPTAFYLCASSIDTGGPTEAFFGQGTRLTVV.

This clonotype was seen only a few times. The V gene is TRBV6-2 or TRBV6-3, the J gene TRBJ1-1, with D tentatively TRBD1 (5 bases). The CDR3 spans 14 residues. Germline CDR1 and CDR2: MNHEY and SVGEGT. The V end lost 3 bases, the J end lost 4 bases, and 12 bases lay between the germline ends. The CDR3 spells CASSYGAIGTEAFF. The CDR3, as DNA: TGTGCCAGCAGTTATGGGGCGATTGGCACTGAAGCTTTCTTT.

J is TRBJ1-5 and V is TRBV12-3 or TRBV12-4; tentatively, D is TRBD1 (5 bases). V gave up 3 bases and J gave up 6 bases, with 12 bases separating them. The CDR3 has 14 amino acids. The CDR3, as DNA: TGTGCCAGCAGTTTGACCGGGGGGAGTCAGCCCCAGCATTTT. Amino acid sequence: CASSLTGGSQPQHF.

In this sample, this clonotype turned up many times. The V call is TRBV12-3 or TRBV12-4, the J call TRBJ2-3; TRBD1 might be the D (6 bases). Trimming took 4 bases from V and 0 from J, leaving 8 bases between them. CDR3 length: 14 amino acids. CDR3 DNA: TGTGCCAGCAGTTCCGGACAGAGCACAGATACGCAGTATTTT. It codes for CASSSGQSTDTQYF.

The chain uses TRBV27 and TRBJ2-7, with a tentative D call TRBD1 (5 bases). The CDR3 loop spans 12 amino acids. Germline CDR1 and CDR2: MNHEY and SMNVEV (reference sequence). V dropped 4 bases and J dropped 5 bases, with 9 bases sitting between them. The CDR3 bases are TGTGCCAGCAGTTCGCAGGGCCACGAGCAGTACTTC. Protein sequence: CASSSQGHEQYF.

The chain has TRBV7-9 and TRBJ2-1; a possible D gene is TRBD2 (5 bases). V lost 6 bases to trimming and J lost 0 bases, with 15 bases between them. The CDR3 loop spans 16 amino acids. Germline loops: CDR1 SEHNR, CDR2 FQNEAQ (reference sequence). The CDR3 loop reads CASSSTGTSSYNEQFF. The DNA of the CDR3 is TGTGCCAGCAGTTCAACGGGAACTAGCTCCTACAATGAGCAGTTCTTC.

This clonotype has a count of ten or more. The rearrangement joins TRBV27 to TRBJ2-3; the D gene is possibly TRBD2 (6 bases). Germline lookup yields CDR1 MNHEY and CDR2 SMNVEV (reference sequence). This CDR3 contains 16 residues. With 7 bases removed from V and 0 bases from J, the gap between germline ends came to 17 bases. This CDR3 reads CASTWGGGYSTDTQYF. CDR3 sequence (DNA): TGTGCCAGCACATGGGGTGGAGGGTACAGCACAGATACGCAGTATTTT.